The entry below describes one T cell receptor beta chain. Its antigen is as yet unknown. This sample was taken from a study of OX40 agonist ivuxolimab in advanced cancers. Study summary: Age averaged around 58 years (range roughly 23 to 79), and approximately 80% were male.

CDR1 and CDR2 from the germline V gene are SGHDT and YYEEEE. The V gene lost 2 bases and the J gene lost 0 bases, with 18 bases spanning the gap. This CDR3 has 18 amino acids. Findings and caveats of the study: Near-lowest levels of clonal expansion characterized partial responders at 0.1-3.0 mg/kg. Clonal expansion from baseline to week 6 occurred in both CD4+ and CD8+ T cells.

This table comes from immunoSEQ multiplex PCR, and its TCRdb copy is limited to in-frame clones, with some not included. This table holds tens of thousands of clones, about 90% found once. The sequenced sample was CD4+ or CD8+ T cells sorted from blood, obtained in a trial of the OX40 agonist ivuxolimab. The chain links TRBV5-6 to TRBJ2-1; weak D call: TRBD2 (6 bases). The TCR sequence derives from an adult with an advanced solid tumor such as melanoma, head and neck, liver or kidney cancer. The CDR3 bases are TGTGCCAGCAGCTTTTTTCGCGGGGCTATTAGCTCCTACAATGAGCAGTTCTTC. Translated: CASSFFRGAISSYNEQFF.